Detailed here is one T cell receptor (beta chain). These data belong to a study of cytomegalovirus exposure and HLA in healthy donors. Unmatched junction bases numbered 5, after V lost 3 bases and J lost 4 bases. The CDR3 covers 13 residues. Germline V CDR1 and CDR2: SQVTM, ANQGSEA. In the PCR, 60 Vbeta and 13 Jbeta primers were used. Clones were read by immunoSEQ multiplex PCR, and TCRdb kept only the in-frame ones, dropping some. This sample carries 30,000 to 45,000 clones, 75% to 90% of them seen once, and the ten largest clones take approximately 10%. Donors counted as nominally healthy when sampled, yet unrecorded immune exposures were likely.

Source material: PBMCs. The clonotype was recovered from a woman between 40 and 55 years old in good health and CMV-seropositive. The chain is built from TRBV29-1 and TRBJ1-2, with 7 bases identical to TRBD1. The CDR3 nucleotides are TGCAGCGTTGACCGGGACAGCCCCTATGGCTACACCTTC. Protein product: CSVDRDSPYGYTF. Full variable domain (outside the CDR3, taken from reference TRBV29-1 and TRBJ1-2): SAVISQKPSRDICQRGTSLTIQCQVDSQVTMMFWYRQQPGQSLTLIATANQGSEATYESGFVIDKFPISRPNLTFSTLTVSNMSPEDSSIYLCSVDRDSPYGYTFGSGTRLTVV.